The clone carrying this T cell receptor beta chain showed up just once. The data stem from a study of blood T cell repertoires in COVID-19. Study as a whole: Samples taken during acute and convalescent COVID-19 were collected in the United States, Italy and Spain. T cells, B-cell-depleted T cells, or PBMCs provided the cDNA or gDNA that served as material.

As originally analysed: Nucleated cell counts were estimated from reference gene primer amplification. Clones were sequenced by immunoSEQ multiplex PCR, and TCRdb holds only the in-frame ones, with some missing. That table furnishes V, J and clone size, whereas the DNA furnished D and trimming. Of 220,000 or so clones detected, around 90% appear once; the ten largest clones hold under 7.5%. The CDR3 totals 14 residues. CDR1 is SNHLY, CDR2 FYNNEI, per germline. J was trimmed by 4 bases and V by 4 bases; bases with no gene match: 7. The receptor was derived from a man between 60 and 70 years old who had recovered from COVID-19. The chain couples TRBV2 to TRBJ2-7; 7 positions agree with TRBD1. The sequenced sample was peripheral blood. Written as DNA, the CDR3 is TGTGCCAGCAGTGTAGGGACAGTGGGTTACGAGCAGTACTTC. The encoded protein is CASSVGTVGYEQYF.